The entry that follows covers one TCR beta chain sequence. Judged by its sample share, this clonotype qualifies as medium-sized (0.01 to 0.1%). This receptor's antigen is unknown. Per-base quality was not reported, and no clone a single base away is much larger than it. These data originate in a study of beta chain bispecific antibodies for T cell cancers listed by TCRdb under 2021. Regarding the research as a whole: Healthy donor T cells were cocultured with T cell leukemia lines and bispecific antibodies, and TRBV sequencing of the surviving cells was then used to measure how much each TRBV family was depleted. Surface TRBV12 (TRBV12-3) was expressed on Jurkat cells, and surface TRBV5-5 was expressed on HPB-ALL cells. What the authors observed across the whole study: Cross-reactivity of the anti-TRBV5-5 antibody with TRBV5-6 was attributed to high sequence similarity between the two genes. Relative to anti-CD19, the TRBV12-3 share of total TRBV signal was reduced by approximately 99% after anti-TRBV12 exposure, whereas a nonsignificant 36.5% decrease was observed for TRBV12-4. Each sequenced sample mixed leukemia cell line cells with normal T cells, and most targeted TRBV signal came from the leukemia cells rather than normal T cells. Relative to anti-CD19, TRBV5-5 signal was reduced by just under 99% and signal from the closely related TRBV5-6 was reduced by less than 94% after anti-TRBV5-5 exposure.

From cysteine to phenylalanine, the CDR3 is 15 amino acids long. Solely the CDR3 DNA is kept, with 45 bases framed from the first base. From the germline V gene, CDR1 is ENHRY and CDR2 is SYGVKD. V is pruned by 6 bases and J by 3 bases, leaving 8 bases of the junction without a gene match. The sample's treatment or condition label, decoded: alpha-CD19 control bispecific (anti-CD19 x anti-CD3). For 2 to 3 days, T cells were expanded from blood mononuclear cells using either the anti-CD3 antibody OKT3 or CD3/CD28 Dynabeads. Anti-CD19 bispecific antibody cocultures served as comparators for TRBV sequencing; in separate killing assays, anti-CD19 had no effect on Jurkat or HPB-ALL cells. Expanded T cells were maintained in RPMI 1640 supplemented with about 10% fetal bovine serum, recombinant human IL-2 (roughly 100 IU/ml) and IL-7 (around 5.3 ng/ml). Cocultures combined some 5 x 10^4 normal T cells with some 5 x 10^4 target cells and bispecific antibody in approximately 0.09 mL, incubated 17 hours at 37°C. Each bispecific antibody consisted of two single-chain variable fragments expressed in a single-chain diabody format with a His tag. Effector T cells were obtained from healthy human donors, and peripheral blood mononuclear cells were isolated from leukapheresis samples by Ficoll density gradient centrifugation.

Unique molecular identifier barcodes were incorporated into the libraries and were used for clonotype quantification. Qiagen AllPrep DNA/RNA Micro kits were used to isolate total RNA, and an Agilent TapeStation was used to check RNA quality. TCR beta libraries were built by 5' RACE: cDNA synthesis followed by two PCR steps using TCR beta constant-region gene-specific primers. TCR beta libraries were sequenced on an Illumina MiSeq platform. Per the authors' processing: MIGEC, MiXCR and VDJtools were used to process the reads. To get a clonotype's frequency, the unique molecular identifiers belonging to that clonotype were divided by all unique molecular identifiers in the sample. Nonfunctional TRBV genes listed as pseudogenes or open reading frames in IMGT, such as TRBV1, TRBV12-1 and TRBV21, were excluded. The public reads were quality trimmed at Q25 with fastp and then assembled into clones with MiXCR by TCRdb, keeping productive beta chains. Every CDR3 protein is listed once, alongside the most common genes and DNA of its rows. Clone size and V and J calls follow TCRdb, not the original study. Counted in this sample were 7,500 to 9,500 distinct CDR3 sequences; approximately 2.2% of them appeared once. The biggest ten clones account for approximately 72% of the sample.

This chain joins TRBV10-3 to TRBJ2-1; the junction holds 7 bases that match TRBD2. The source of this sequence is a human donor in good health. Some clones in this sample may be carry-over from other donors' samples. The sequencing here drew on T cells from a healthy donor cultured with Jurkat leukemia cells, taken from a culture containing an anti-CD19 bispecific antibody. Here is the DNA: TGTGCCATCAGGAGGAGCGGGGACCTCTACAATGAGCAGTTCTTC. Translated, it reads CAIRRSGDLYNEQFF.